These 11 T cell receptor beta chains were sequenced from one sample in a study of molecular identifiers for immune sequencing clone quantification. TCRdb itself ran the PCR reads through MiXCR, one entry per CDR3 protein. The sample shows 9,500 to 15,000 distinct CDR3 sequences, 18% of them seen only once. Material: naive CD8+ T cells from blood, with Jurkat cell RNA spiked in. Subset given: FACS-sorted CD8+CD4-CCR7+CD45RA+ naive T cells. The source of these receptors is a human donor in good health. Some libraries in this study had Jurkat cell RNA spiked in.

This clonotype came up a few times. The rearrangement uses TRBV19 and TRBJ1-2; D call uncertain. This CDR3 contains 15 residues. Trimming took 1 base from V and 2 from J, leaving 11 bases between them. Germline loops: CDR1 LNHDA, CDR2 SQIVND (reference sequence). DNA for the CDR3: TGTGCCAGTAGTATAGGAATGGACGGAAACTATGGCTACACCTTC. Its translation is CASSIGMDGNYGYTF.

This clonotype is deemed medium-sized (0.01 to 0.1%). The chain has TRBV28 and TRBJ2-5; 7 bases fit TRBD1. Germline CDR1 MDHEN, CDR2 SYDVKM. CDR3 length equals 14 residues. Germline trimming cut 5 bases from V and 1 base from J; bases unmatched to any gene: 4. The CDR3 region is CASSEDRRQETQYF. CDR3 bases: TGTGCCAGCAGTGAGGACAGGCGCCAAGAGACCCAGTACTTC.

On this clonotype: A much larger clonotype is one base distant, so this may be a read error. The gene calls are TRBV5-3 and TRBJ2-2; tentatively, D is TRBD2 (5 bases). TRBV5-3 is placed among ORFs of uncertain function. The CDR3 is 17 residues long. The CDR3 spells CASSFPSRSLNTGELFF. Here the CDR3 DNA reads TGTGCCAGCAGCTTCCCTAGCAGGTCCTTGAACACCGGGGAGCTGTTTTTT.

This clonotype was detected only once. A much larger clone is a single base away; this may be a read error. CDR3: CASTRTGADEQYF. The CDR3 coding sequence is TGTGCCAGCACTAGGACAGGGGCGGACGAGCAGTACTTC. The gene calls are TRBV12-3 or TRBV12-4 and TRBJ2-7; 9 bases map to TRBD1. CDR3 length: 13 amino acids. The ends lost 7 bases at V and 5 bases at J; junction bases unmatched: 6.

This clonotype is medium-sized within its sample. The rearrangement links TRBV11-2 to TRBJ2-1; tentative D call: TRBD1 (5 bases). Germline CDR1 reads SGHAT; CDR2 reads FQNNGV. The CDR3 has 18 residues. The ends were cut back, 5 bases at V and 8 bases at J, with 28 bases in the middle. CDR3 in DNA: TGTGCCAGCAGCCCCCCCCCGCAAACAGGCCCTGGGATCGATGAGCAGTTCTTC. This translates into CASSPPPQTGPGIDEQFF. Full variable domain (rest looked up from reference TRBV11-2 and TRBJ2-1): EAGVAQSPRYKIIEKRQSVAFWCNPISGHATLYWYQQILGQGPKLLIQFQNNGVVDDSQLPKDRFSAERLKGVDSTLKIQPAKLEDSAVYLCASSPPPQTGPGIDEQFFGPGTRLTVL.

A remark on this clonotype: A much larger clonotype is one base distant, so this may be a read error. This chain connects TRBV29-1 to TRBJ2-3; perhaps TRBD2 as D (6 bases). This CDR3 is 13 amino acids long. Germline V lookup: CDR1 SQVTM, CDR2 ANQGSEA. Here the CDR3 DNA reads TGCAGCGTTGACGGGAGTCTGACAGATACGCAGTGTTTT. Translating gives CSVDGSLTDTQCF.

This clonotype was recorded a few times. J is TRBJ1-2 and V is TRBV28; 11 positions agree with TRBD1. Trimming took 6 bases from V and 8 from J; bases not matched to a gene: 8. CDR3 length: 14 residues. Germline lookup yields CDR1 MDHEN and CDR2 SYDVKM. CDR3 in DNA: TGTGCCAGCAGCTATAGGACAGGGGGCTTCGGCTACACCTTC. The encoded protein is CASSYRTGGFGYTF.

This sequence joins TRBV7-6 and TRBJ2-5; D is possibly TRBD1 (5 bases). CDR3 size: 14 residues. Between the trimmed V and J ends, which lost 5 bases and 5 bases, there was a span of 15 bases. Germline V CDR1 and CDR2: SGHVS, FNYEAQ. CDR3 amino acids: CASSPSLGPETQYF. The CDR3 coding sequence is TGTGCCAGCAGCCCGAGCTTGGGGCCGGAGACCCAGTACTTC.

This clonotype was picked up many times. The V gene is TRBV6-5, the J gene TRBJ2-2; D tentatively reads TRBD1 or TRBD2 (5 bases each). Germline CDR1 MNHEY, CDR2 SVGAGI. CDR3 length: 17 residues. Trimming left V 0 bases short and J 3 bases short, with 14 bases between. The CDR3 loop reads CASSYSSGTAYTGELFF. CDR3 DNA sequence: TGTGCCAGCAGTTACTCGAGTGGGACGGCTTACACCGGGGAGCTGTTTTTT.

Many counts were recorded for this clonotype. V usage is TRBV9 and J usage is TRBJ1-2, with 7 bases matching TRBD1. Germline V lookup: CDR1 SGDLS, CDR2 YYNGEE. The CDR3 consists of 13 residues. Unmatched junction bases numbered 2, after V lost 0 bases and J lost 6 bases. The DNA for the CDR3 is TGTGCCAGCAGCGTAGTGACAGGGAATGGCTACACCTTC. Translation: CASSVVTGNGYTF. Looking up the rest from reference TRBV9 and TRBJ1-2 gives the full variable domain: DSGVTQTPKHLITATGQRVTLRCSPRSGDLSVYWYQQSLDQGLQFLIQYYNGEERAKGNILERFSAQQFPDLHSELNLSSLELGDSALYFCASSVVTGNGYTFGSGTRLTVV.

By sample fraction, this clonotype is medium-sized. The chain couples TRBV25-1 to TRBJ2-7; 8 nucleotides agree with TRBD2. The ends lost 2 bases at V and 0 bases at J; junction bases unmatched: 12. This CDR3 is 18 amino acids long. Per germline, CDR1 MGHDK and CDR2 SYGVNS. For the CDR3, the DNA is TGTGCCAGCAGTGAAATGGGTGGCACTAGCGGCCACTCCTACGAGCAGTACTTC. Its translation: CASSEMGGTSGHSYEQYF.